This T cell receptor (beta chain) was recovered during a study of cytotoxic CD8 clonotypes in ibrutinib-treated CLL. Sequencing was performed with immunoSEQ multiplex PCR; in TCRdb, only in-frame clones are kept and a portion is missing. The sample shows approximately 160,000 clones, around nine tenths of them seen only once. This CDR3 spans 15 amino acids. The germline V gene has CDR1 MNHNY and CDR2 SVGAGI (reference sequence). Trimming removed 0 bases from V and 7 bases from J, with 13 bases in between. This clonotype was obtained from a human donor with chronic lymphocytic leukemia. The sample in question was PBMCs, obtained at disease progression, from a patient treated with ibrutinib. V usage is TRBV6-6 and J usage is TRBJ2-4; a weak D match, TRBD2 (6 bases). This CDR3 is CASSYSKLAGNIQYF. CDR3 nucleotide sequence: TGTGCCAGCAGTTACTCGAAGCTGGCGGGGAACATTCAGTACTTC.